These 30 T cell receptor beta chains came from one sample sequenced in a study of metastatic and nonmetastatic thyroid tumors. From the PCR reads, TCRdb re-called clones with MiXCR. The table includes approximately 17,000 clones, under 30% detected once. Prior to thyroid surgery, none of the patients had received any treatment. What was sequenced was adjacent normal tissue. Source of these receptors: a female donor with papillary thyroid cancer or a benign thyroid nodule (not recorded which). Some clones in this sample may be carry-over from other donors' samples.

This clone was seen repeatedly, ten times or more. This chain connects TRBV5-4 to TRBJ2-3; tentative D call: TRBD1 (5 bases). Germline values: CDR1 SGHNT, CDR2 YYREEE (reference sequence). This CDR3 region has 15 residues. V was clipped by 0 bases and J by 4 bases, with 12 bases between them. The CDR3 is CASSLELGEPDTQYF. CDR3 coding DNA: TGTGCCAGCAGCTTGGAATTAGGGGAACCAGATACGCAGTATTTT.

The chain combines TRBV2 with TRBJ1-1; 8 bases map to TRBD1. The CDR3 runs 15 residues. The junction had 6 bases not matched to a gene; V was cut back by 6 bases and J by 0 bases. Germline V gene lookup returns CDR1 SNHLY and CDR2 FYNNEI. The CDR3 DNA follows: TGTGCCAGCAGCAGGCAGGGGGCCTTGAACACTGAAGCTTTCTTT. This codes for CASSRQGALNTEAFF.

A few counts support this clone. Other DNA sequences within the sample encode an identical CDR3. The CDR3 region has the DNA TGTGCCAGCAGTATAACGGGGGTGGGCTATGGCTACACCTTC. Encoded protein: CASSITGVGYGYTF. The chain has TRBV12-3 or TRBV12-4 and TRBJ1-2; D possibly corresponds to TRBD1 (5 bases). The CDR3 is made up of 14 amino acids. V lost 5 bases and J lost 4, with 14 bases in between.

This clone has only a few counts. The genes are TRBV18 and TRBJ1-1; TRBD1 aligns across 7 bases. The CDR3 runs to 16 residues. Germline V gene sequence: CDR1 KGHSH, CDR2 LQKENI. The junction had 17 bases not matched to a gene; V was cut back by 6 bases and J by 7 bases. The CDR3 coding sequence is TGTGCCAGCTCTCCTTCGGACAGGCCGCTTAAGGGTGAAGCTTTCTTT. Protein product: CASSPSDRPLKGEAFF. The complete variable domain, with remaining parts taken from reference TRBV18 and TRBJ1-1, reads NAGVMQNPRHLVRRRGQEARLRCSPMKGHSHVYWYRQLPEEGLKFMVYLQKENIIDESGMPKERFSAEFPKEGPSILRIQQVVRGDSAAYFCASSPSDRPLKGEAFFGQGTRLTVV.

This clone was recorded a few times. The chain joins TRBV12-3 or TRBV12-4 to TRBJ2-2; D is undetermined. V was trimmed by 7 bases and J by 3 bases, leaving 3 bases between them. The CDR3 totals 11 residues. This CDR3 reads CASTYTGELFF. In DNA, the CDR3 is TGTGCCAGCACCTACACCGGGGAGCTGTTTTTT.

Worth noting for this clone: This could be a read error, since a much larger clone is one nucleotide away. Other DNA sequences in the same sample also yield this CDR3. This chain connects TRBV5-1 to TRBJ1-5; D gene uncertain. Germline lookup yields CDR1 SGHRS and CDR2 YFSETQ. The CDR3 spans 13 residues. In DNA form, the CDR3 reads TGTGCCAGCAGCTTGTCGGGAGACCAGCCCCAGCATTTT. Translating gives CASSLSGDQPQHF.

This clone was recorded a few times. The chain recombines TRBV6-1 with TRBJ1-2; 10 bases are a match to TRBD1. Germline V gives CDR1 MNHNS, CDR2 SASEGT. V lost 4 bases, J lost 7 bases, and 6 bases stayed unmatched. CDR3 length equals 14 residues. In nucleotides, the CDR3 is TGTGCCAGCAGTGTGGGACAGGGGAGAGGTGGCTACACCTTC. This codes for CASSVGQGRGGYTF.

This clone was seen more than once but under ten times. The germline gene is not matched at one end of the junction; a read error may be the cause. Written as DNA, the CDR3 is TGCGCCAGCAGTGAGTCGCGGTGGTCGAGGGGACCCTCTGTGTTCTTC. It encodes CASSESRWSRGPSVFF. This sequence joins TRBV10-2 and TRBJ2-5; D may be TRBD1 or TRBD2 (5 bases each). The CDR3 runs to 16 residues. The germline gives CDR1 WSHSY, CDR2 SAAADI.

The chain uses TRBV20-1 and TRBJ1-4; perhaps TRBD1 as D (5 bases). V gave up 0 bases and J gave up 5 bases, with 13 bases separating them. Germline assignment: CDR1 DFQATT and CDR2 SNEGSKA (reference sequence). The CDR3 extends over 15 amino acids. This CDR3 is CSARDAQGLNEKLFF. CDR3 DNA sequence: TGCAGTGCTAGAGATGCGCAGGGATTAAATGAAAAACTGTTTTTT.

This clone was observed a handful of times. The CDR3 loop is CASSEKGWSYNEQFF. DNA for the CDR3: TGTGCCAGCAGTGAAAAGGGCTGGTCCTACAATGAGCAGTTCTTC. The chain carries TRBV2 and TRBJ2-1; unclear D gene. CDR3 length: 15 residues. The germline V gene encodes CDR1 SNHLY and CDR2 FYNNEI. Trimming removed 2 bases at V and 1 base at J, with 9 bases between. The whole variable domain, filled in from reference TRBV2 and TRBJ2-1, reads EPEVTQTPSHQVTQMGQEVILRCVPISNHLYFYWYRQILGQKVEFLVSFYNNEISEKSEIFDDQFSVERPDGSNFTLKIRSTKLEDSAMYFCASSEKGWSYNEQFFGPGTRLTVL.

CDR3 residues: CSAQPATYGYTF. CDR3 bases: TGCAGTGCCCAGCCGGCGACCTATGGCTACACCTTC. The rearrangement links TRBV20-1 to TRBJ1-2; no firm D call. The V gene's germline CDR1 is DFQATT and CDR2 SNEGSKA (reference sequence). The V end lost 6 bases, the J end lost 4 bases, and 12 bases lay between the germline ends. This CDR3 is 12 amino acids long.

The chain is built from TRBV7-9 and TRBJ1-2; the D is unclear. The CDR3 length is 11 residues. The V end was cut by 5 bases, the J end by 7 bases, with 8 bases between. Germline loops: CDR1 SEHNR, CDR2 FQNEAQ (reference sequence). DNA for the CDR3: TGTGCCAGCAGCACCGGACTTGGCTACACCTTC. Residues: CASSTGLGYTF.

Regarding this clone: Other DNA sequences in this specimen translate into the identical CDR3. V and J are TRBV3-1 and TRBJ2-6; D gene ambiguous. The CDR3 is 13 residues long. Per germline, CDR1 LGHDT and CDR2 YNNKEL (reference sequence). Trimming took 1 base from V and 4 from J, leaving 2 bases between them. Written as DNA, the CDR3 is TGTGCCAGCAGCCAAGGAGGGGCCAACGTCCTGACTTTC. Its translation: CASSQGGANVLTF.

This clone was seen a few times. This rearrangement joins TRBV6-1 to TRBJ1-5; D uncertain. CDR3 length equals 13 residues. From germline, CDR1 is MNHNS and CDR2 SASEGT. V lost 0 bases, J lost 6 bases, and 6 bases lay in between. For the CDR3, the DNA is TGTGCCAGCAGTGAAGCGCCTCGTCAGCCCCAGCATTTT. Residues: CASSEAPRQPQHF.

The J gene is TRBJ2-7, the V gene TRBV11-3, with D possibly matching TRBD2 (5 bases). The V gene lost 1 base and the J gene lost 0 bases, with 13 bases spanning the gap. Looked up from germline, CDR1 is SGHNT and CDR2 is YENEEA. CDR3 length equals 16 residues. This CDR3 reads CASSLVLGRGSYEQYF. In nucleotides, the CDR3 is TGTGCCAGCAGCTTAGTACTAGGACGGGGCTCCTACGAGCAGTACTTC. The complete variable domain, with remaining parts taken from reference TRBV11-3 and TRBJ2-7, reads EAGVVQSPRYKIIEKKQPVAFWCNPISGHNTLYWYLQNLGQGPELLIRYENEEAVDDSQLPKDRFSAERLKGVDSTLKIQPAELGDSAVYLCASSLVLGRGSYEQYFGPGTRLTVT.

This clone has just one count. The chain uses TRBV7-6 and TRBJ2-1; 7 bases align to TRBD2. Germline CDR1 and CDR2: SGHVS and FNYEAQ. This CDR3 has 17 residues. V lost 0 bases and J lost 14; bases outside the gene matches: 19. CDR3 in DNA: TGTGCCAGCAGCTTAGCGGGGAGGGCAGTAGGGTACAATGTGAAGTTCTTC. It translates to CASSLAGRAVGYNVKFF.

The chain recombines TRBV20-1 with TRBJ2-6; D remains ambiguous. The length of the CDR3 is 13 residues. The V gene lost 4 bases and the J gene lost 4 bases, with 8 bases spanning the gap. The germline V gene encodes CDR1 DFQATT and CDR2 SNEGSKA (reference sequence). CDR3 sequence: CSAIVAGANVLTF. The DNA for the CDR3 is TGCAGTGCTATAGTTGCCGGGGCCAACGTCCTGACTTTC.

J is TRBJ1-2 and V is TRBV11-2, with D possibly TRBD1 on 6 matching bases. The germline V and J ends were trimmed by 5 bases and 3 bases, with 19 bases remaining between them. CDR1 and CDR2 from the germline V gene are SGHAT and FQNNGV. The CDR3 sequence is 16 residues long. In DNA, the CDR3 is TGTGCCAGCAGCCTCCTCTCTCGGGGGCCCGACTATGGCTACACCTTC. Translating it yields CASSLLSRGPDYGYTF.

J is TRBJ2-3 and V is TRBV2; D is possibly TRBD2 (6 bases). Germline V gives CDR1 SNHLY, CDR2 FYNNEI. V lost 4 bases, J lost 0 bases, and 14 bases lay in between. CDR3 length: 16 residues. The chain's CDR3 is CASSVDYSTSTDTQYF. CDR3 nucleotide sequence: TGTGCCAGCAGTGTGGACTATTCCACTAGCACAGATACGCAGTATTTT.

This clone appeared a few times. A junction end diverges from the germline sequence, so it may reflect a read error. The chain recombines TRBV12-3 or TRBV12-4 with TRBJ2-7; 7 bases map to TRBD1. This CDR3 is 15 amino acids long. The CDR3 reads CASSKRQGISHEQYF. The CDR3 nucleotides are TGTGCCAGCAGTAAGAGACAGGGTATCTCCCACGAGCAGTACTTC.

This clone was counted only a few times. The chain combines TRBV11-2 with TRBJ2-3; D remains unclear. V was trimmed by 2 bases and J by 7 bases, leaving 10 bases between them. The germline gives CDR1 SGHAT, CDR2 FQNNGV. The CDR3 sequence is 13 residues long. Written as DNA, the CDR3 is TGTGCCAGCAGCTTACTAACCCTCAATACGCAGTATTTT. Residues: CASSLLTLNTQYF.

The chain is built from TRBV20-1 and TRBJ2-1; D is unresolved. CDR1 DFQATT and CDR2 SNEGSKA come from the germline V gene (reference sequence). The CDR3 spans 11 residues. V was shortened by 6 bases and J by 11 bases, with 14 bases between the two germline ends. The CDR3 loop is CSAPLASQQFF. CDR3 coding DNA: TGCAGTGCCCCCCTCGCTTCGCAGCAGTTCTTC.

This chain joins TRBV5-1 and TRBJ1-1, with D perhaps TRBD1 (5 bases). Trimming pared 1 base from V and 5 bases from J, leaving 9 bases between. This CDR3 spans 13 amino acids. Germline loops: CDR1 SGHRS, CDR2 YFSETQ. The CDR3 region has the DNA TGCGCCAGCAGCTTGTTATGGGGGACTGAAGCTTTCTTT. The encoded protein is CASSLLWGTEAFF.

This clone occurred many times. The chain is built from TRBV11-2 and TRBJ1-2; TRBD1 is a possible D gene (6 bases). V gave up 1 base and J gave up 5 bases, with 17 bases separating them. The germline CDR1 and CDR2 sequences are SGHAT and FQNNGV. The CDR3 sequence is 16 residues long. The CDR3 spells CASSLGSTGSLYGYTF. The CDR3 DNA sequence: TGTGCCAGCAGCTTAGGGTCGACAGGATCGCTGTATGGCTACACCTTC.

As for this clone: The junction differs from germline at one of its ends, possibly a read error. V gene TRBV11-3 combines with J gene TRBJ2-7, with 15 positions matching TRBD2. The V gene's germline CDR1 is SGHNT and CDR2 YENEEA. The CDR3 extends over 16 amino acids. CDR3 in amino acids: CASSRGLAGGMYEQCF. CDR3 DNA: TGTGCCAGCAGCCGCGGACTAGCGGGAGGGATGTACGAGCAGTGCTTC.

Of note for this clone: The junction shows a germline mismatch at one end, possibly a read error. The chain employs TRBV9 and TRBJ2-1; TRBD2 matches 7 bases. CDR3 length equals 15 residues. CDR1 is SGDLS, CDR2 YYNGEE, per germline. CDR3 sequence reads: CASSAPGREFDERFF. CDR3 bases: TGTGCCAGTAGTGCCCCTGGGCGGGAGTTTGATGAGCGGTTCTTC.

V and J are TRBV6-2 or TRBV6-3 and TRBJ1-1; D might be TRBD1 (5 bases). The germline gives CDR1 MNHEY, CDR2 SVGEGT. This CDR3 region has 17 residues. V lost 6 bases to trimming and J lost 1 base, with 21 bases between them. CDR3 loop: CASSTYGSYRSNTEAFF. The CDR3 coding sequence is TGTGCCAGCAGCACCTACGGGAGCTACAGGTCGAACACTGAAGCTTTCTTT.

This clone was counted only a few times. The chain links TRBV7-3 to TRBJ1-1; the D is unclear. Germline-derived CDR1 and CDR2 are SGHTA and FQGTGA. This CDR3 spans 14 amino acids. The V end was cut by 7 bases, the J end by 0 bases, with 12 bases between. CDR3 amino acids: CASTFRQVNTEAFF. The CDR3 region has the DNA TGTGCCAGCACCTTCAGGCAGGTGAACACTGAAGCTTTCTTT.

This clone was recorded a few times. V usage is TRBV20-1 and J usage is TRBJ2-7, with 7 bases matching TRBD2. Germline trimming cut 4 bases from V and 5 bases from J; bases unmatched to any gene: 14. Germline CDR1 is DFQATT and CDR2 is SNEGSKA (reference sequence). CDR3 length equals 15 residues. For the CDR3, the DNA is TGCAGTGCTAAGCCACGGACTAGTTTTTATCACGAGCAGTACTTC. Translating it yields CSAKPRTSFYHEQYF.

This clone was counted only a few times. V usage is TRBV6-1 and J usage is TRBJ1-2, with 12 bases identical to TRBD1. Looked up from germline, CDR1 is MNHNS and CDR2 is SASEGT. There are 13 residues in the CDR3. The V and J ends lost 7 bases and 7 bases, in that order; junction bases with no gene match: 4. The CDR3, as DNA: TGTGCCAGCAAGGGACAGGGGGCGAGTGGCTACACCTTC. It codes for CASKGQGASGYTF.